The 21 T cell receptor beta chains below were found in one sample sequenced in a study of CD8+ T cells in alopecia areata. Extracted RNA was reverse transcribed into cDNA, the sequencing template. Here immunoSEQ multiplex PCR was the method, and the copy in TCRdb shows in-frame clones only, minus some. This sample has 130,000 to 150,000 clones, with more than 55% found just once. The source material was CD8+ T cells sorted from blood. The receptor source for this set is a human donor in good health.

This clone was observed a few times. As DNA, the CDR3 is TGTGCCAGCAGCAAGAGGACAGGGAACCAAGAGACCCAGTACTTC. Translated, it gives CASSKRTGNQETQYF. The chain employs TRBV2 and TRBJ2-5; 8 positions agree with TRBD1. The CDR3 runs to 15 residues. CDR1 and CDR2 from the germline V gene are SNHLY and FYNNEI. V was clipped by 6 bases and J by 0 bases; unmatched bases: 6.

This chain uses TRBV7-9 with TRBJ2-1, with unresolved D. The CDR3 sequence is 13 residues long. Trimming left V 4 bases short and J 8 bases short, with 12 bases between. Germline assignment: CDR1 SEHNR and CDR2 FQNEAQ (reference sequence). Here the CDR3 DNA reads TGTGCCAGCAGCTCAGGACGACCATATGAGCAGTTCTTC. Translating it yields CASSSGRPYEQFF.

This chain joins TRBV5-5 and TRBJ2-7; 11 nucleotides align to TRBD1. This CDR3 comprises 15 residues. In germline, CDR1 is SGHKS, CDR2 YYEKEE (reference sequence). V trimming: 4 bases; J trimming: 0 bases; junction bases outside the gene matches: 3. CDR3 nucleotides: TGTGCCAGCAGCCAAGGGACAGGGGGCTCCTACGAGCAGTACTTC. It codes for CASSQGTGGSYEQYF.

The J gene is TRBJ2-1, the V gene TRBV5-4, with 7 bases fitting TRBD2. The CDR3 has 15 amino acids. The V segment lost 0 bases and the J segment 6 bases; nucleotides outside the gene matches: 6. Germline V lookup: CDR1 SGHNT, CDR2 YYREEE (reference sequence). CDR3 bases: TGTGCCAGCAGCTTGGGTGCGGGAGCCGTCAATGAGCAGTTCTTC. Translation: CASSLGAGAVNEQFF.

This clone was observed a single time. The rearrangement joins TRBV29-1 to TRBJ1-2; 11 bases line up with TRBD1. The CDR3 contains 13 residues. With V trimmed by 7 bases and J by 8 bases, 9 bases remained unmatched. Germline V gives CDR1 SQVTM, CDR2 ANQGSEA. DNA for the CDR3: TGCAGCGCCCGGGACAGGGGGGATAGCGGCTACACCTTC. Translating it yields CSARDRGDSGYTF.

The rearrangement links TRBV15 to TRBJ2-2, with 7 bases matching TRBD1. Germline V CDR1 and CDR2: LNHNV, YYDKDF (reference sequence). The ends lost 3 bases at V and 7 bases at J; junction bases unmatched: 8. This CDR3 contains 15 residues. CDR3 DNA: TGTGCCACCAGCAGCCCTGAGGGGGCACACGGGGAGCTGTTTTTT. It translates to CATSSPEGAHGELFF.

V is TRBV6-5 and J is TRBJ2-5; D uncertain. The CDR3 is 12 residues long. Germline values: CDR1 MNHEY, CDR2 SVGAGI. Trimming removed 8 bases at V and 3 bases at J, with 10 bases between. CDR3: CASGAREETQYF. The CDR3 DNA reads TGTGCCAGCGGTGCCCGGGAAGAGACCCAGTACTTC.

The CDR3 spells CASSLRTSGSRETQYF. Written as DNA, the CDR3 is TGCGCCAGCAGCCTAAGGACTAGCGGGTCCAGGGAGACCCAGTACTTC. V usage is TRBV5-1 and J usage is TRBJ2-5, with 11 bases that match TRBD2. This CDR3 contains 16 residues. Germline values: CDR1 SGHRS, CDR2 YFSETQ. With V trimmed by 4 bases and J by 5 bases, 10 bases remained unmatched.

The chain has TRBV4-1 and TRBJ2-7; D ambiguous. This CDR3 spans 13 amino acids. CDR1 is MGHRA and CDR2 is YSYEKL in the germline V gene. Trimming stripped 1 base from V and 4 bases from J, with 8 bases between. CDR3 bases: TGCGCCAGCAGCCAAGTGATTTGGTACGAGCAGTACTTC. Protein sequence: CASSQVIWYEQYF.

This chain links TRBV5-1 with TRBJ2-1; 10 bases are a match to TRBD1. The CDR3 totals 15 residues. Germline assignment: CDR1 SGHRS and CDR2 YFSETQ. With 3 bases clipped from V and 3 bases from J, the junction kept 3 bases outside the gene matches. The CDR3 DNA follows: TGCGCCAGCAGCTCGGGACAGGGGATCTACAATGAGCAGTTCTTC. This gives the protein CASSSGQGIYNEQFF.

Here the CDR3 reads CASSEGRDRVLETQYF. DNA of the CDR3: TGTGCCAGCAGTGAAGGGAGGGACAGGGTGCTTGAGACCCAGTACTTC. The J gene is TRBJ2-5, the V gene TRBV25-1; TRBD1 agrees at 9 bases. V shed 2 bases and J 5 bases; nucleotides not matched to a gene: 9. This CDR3 has 16 amino acids. CDR1 and CDR2 (germline): MGHDK, SYGVNS.

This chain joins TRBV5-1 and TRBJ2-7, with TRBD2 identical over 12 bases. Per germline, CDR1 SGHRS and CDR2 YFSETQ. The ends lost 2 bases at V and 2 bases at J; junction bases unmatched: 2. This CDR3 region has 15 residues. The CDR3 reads CASSLTSGGTYEQYF. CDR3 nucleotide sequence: TGCGCCAGCAGCTTAACTAGCGGGGGGACCTACGAGCAGTACTTC. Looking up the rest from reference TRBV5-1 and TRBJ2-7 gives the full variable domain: KAGVTQTPRYLIKTRGQQVTLSCSPISGHRSVSWYQQTPGQGLQFLFEYFSETQRNKGNFPGRFSGRQFSNSRSEMNVSTLELGDSALYLCASSLTSGGTYEQYFGPGTRLTVT.

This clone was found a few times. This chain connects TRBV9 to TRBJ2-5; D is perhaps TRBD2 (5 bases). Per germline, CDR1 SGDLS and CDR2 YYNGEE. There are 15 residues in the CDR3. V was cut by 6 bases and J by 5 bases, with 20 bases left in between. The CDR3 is CASTPGGSSGETQYF. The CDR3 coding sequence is TGTGCCAGCACTCCCGGAGGATCTTCTGGGGAGACCCAGTACTTC.

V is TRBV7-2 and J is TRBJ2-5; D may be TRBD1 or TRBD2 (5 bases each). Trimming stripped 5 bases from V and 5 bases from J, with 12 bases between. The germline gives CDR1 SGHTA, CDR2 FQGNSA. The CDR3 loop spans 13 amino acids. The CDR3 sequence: CASSLRGGETQYF. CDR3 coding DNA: TGTGCCAGCAGCCTCCGGGGCGGCGAGACCCAGTACTTC. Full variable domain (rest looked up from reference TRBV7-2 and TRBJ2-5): GAGVSQSPSNKVTEKGKDVELRCDPISGHTALYWYRQSLGQGLEFLIYFQGNSAPDKSGLPSDRFSAERTGGSVSTLTIQRTQQEDSAVYLCASSLRGGETQYFGPGTRLLVL.

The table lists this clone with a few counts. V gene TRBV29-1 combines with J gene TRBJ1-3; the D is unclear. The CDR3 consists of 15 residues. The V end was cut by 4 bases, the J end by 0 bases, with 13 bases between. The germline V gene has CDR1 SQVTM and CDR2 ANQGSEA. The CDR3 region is CSVVRLGVSGNTIYF. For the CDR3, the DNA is TGCAGCGTTGTAAGGCTCGGGGTCTCTGGAAACACCATATATTTT.

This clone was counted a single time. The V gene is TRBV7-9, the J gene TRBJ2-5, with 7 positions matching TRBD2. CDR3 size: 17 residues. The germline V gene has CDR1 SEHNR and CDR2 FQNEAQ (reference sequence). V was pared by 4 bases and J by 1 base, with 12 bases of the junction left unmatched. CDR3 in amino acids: CASSSFQGGSTQETQYF. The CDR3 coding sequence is TGTGCCAGCAGCTCCTTTCAGGGAGGGAGTACCCAAGAGACCCAGTACTTC.

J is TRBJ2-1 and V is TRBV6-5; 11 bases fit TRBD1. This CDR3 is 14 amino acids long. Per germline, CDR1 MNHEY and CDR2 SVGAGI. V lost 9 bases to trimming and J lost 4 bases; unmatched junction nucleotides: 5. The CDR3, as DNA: TGTGCCAGTTGGACAGGGGGCTTGTACAATGAGCAGTTCTTC. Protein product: CASWTGGLYNEQFF.

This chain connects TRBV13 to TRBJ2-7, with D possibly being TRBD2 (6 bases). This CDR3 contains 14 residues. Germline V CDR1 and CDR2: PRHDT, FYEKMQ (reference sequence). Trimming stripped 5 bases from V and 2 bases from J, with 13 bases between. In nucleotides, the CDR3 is TGTGCCAGCAGCCCCCCAGGGAGGCCCTACGAGCAGTACTTC. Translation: CASSPPGRPYEQYF.

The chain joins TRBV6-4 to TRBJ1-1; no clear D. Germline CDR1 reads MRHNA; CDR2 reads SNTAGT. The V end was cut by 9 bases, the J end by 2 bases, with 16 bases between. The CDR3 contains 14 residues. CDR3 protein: CASLRPGANTEAFF. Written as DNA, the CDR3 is TGTGCCAGTCTACGCCCGGGAGCTAACACTGAAGCTTTCTTT.

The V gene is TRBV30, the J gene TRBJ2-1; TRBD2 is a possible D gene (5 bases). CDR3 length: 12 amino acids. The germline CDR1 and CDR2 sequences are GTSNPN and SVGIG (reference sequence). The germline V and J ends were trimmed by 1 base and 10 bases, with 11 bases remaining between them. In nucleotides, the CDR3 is TGTGCCTGGAGTGGGCCGGGGAAAGAGCAGTTCTTC. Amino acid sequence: CAWSGPGKEQFF.

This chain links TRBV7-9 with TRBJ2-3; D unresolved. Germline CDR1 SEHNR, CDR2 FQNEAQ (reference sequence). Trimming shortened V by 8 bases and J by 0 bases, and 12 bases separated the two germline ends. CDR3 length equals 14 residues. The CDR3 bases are TGTGCCAGCTTAGAGGACGGTAGCACAGATACGCAGTATTTT. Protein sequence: CASLEDGSTDTQYF.